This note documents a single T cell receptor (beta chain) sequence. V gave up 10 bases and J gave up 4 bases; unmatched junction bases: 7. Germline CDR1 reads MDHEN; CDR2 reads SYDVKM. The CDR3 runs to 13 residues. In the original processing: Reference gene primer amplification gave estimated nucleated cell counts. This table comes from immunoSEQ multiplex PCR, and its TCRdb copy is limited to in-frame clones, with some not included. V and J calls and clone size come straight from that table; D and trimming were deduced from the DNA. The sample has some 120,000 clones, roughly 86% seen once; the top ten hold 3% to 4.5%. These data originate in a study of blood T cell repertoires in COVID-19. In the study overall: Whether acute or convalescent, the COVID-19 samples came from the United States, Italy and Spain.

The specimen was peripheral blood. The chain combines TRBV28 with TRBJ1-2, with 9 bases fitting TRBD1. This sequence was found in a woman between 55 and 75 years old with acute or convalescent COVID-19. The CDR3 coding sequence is TGTGCCACCTATCTGACAGGGGGCTATGGCTACACCTTC. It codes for CATYLTGGYGYTF.